A selection of T cell receptor beta chains follows, all from one sample in a study of T-cell reconstitution after alpha-beta-depleted transplantation in children. TCRdb re-analysed the PCR reads in MiXCR, keeping a single row per CDR3 protein. The data contain nearly 400,000 distinct CDR3 sequences, just over 20% of them singletons. Here the sequenced sample was PBMCs from the stem cell graft donor, taken from the stem cell graft. These receptors originate from a human donor who donated a stem cell graft to a child with acute myeloid leukemia. The CDR3 runs from the conserved cysteine through the conserved F or W.

v_call,j_call,cdr3_aa
TRBV20-1,TRBJ2-1,CSARSANNNEQFF
TRBV20-1,TRBJ2-7,CSASWGREQYF
TRBV4-1,TRBJ2-4,CASSHQNIQYF
TRBV29-1,TRBJ2-2,CSVRTSGTGELFF
TRBV9,TRBJ2-1,CASSLYAGVNYNEQFF
TRBV20-1,TRBJ2-7,CSAMGLAGGPEHEQYF
TRBV5-5,TRBJ2-6,CASSLAQSLSGANVLTF
TRBV29-1,TRBJ1-2,CSVGGILNYGYTF
TRBV4-2,TRBJ2-6,CASSQPAGDGANVVTF
TRBV13,TRBJ2-1,CASSLAAGTSGKNEQFF
TRBV20-1,TRBJ2-1,CCAITTGSMSYNEQFF